The source of this TCR beta chain is a study of OX40 agonist ivuxolimab in advanced cancers. Germline V CDR1 and CDR2: MDHEN, SYDVKM. Between the trimmed V and J ends, which lost 7 bases and 1 base, there was a span of 10 bases. The length of the CDR3 is 13 residues. This table comes from immunoSEQ multiplex PCR, and its TCRdb copy is limited to in-frame clones, with some not included. Of roughly 70,000 clones detected, approximately 81% appear once; the ten largest clones hold 0.85% to 1.3%. This chain uses TRBV28 with TRBJ1-2; D perhaps matches TRBD1 (6 bases). This clonotype was sampled from an adult with an advanced solid tumor such as melanoma, head and neck, liver or kidney cancer. The sequencing here drew on CD4+ or CD8+ T cells sorted from blood, taken in a trial of the OX40 agonist ivuxolimab. The CDR3, as DNA: TGTGCCAGCACCACAGGGTTTAACTATGGCTACACCTTC. Its protein product is CASTTGFNYGYTF.